This T cell receptor (beta chain) appears in the sequencing data of a study of T cell responses to AZD1222 COVID-19 vaccine. Broader study findings: In a largely white British group with more females than males, clonal diversity was possibly underestimated.

Repertoires were generated with immunoSEQ multiplex PCR, while TCRdb's copy carries only in-frame clones and drops some. Of 140,000 to 150,000 clones listed, 89% are singletons. CDR1 and CDR2 (germline): MDHEN, SYDVKM. Trimming took off 6 bases at V and 3 bases at J, with 9 bases between the two ends. The CDR3 is made up of 12 amino acids. On this clone: Its specificity is unknown.

The sequence derives from an adult in good health. Source: peripheral blood, taken on day 0 of AZD1222 vaccination. The chain has TRBV28 and TRBJ2-7, with a weak D call TRBD1 (6 bases). The CDR3 is CASSGQLYEQYF. The CDR3 DNA reads as TGTGCCAGCAGCGGACAGCTCTACGAGCAGTACTTC. Based on the CDR3 plus reference TRBV28 and TRBJ2-7, the full variable domain is DVKVTQSSRYLVKRTGEKVFLECVQDMDHENMFWYRQDPGLGLRLIYFSYDVKMKEKGDIPEGYSVSREKKERFSLILESASTNQTSMYLCASSGQLYEQYFGPGTRLTVT.